This T cell receptor (beta chain) was captured by sequencing in a study of Ad26.COV2.S vaccination and SARS-CoV-2 variants. V lost 5 bases, J lost 5 bases, and 9 bases stayed unmatched. The CDR3 is made up of 15 amino acids. The germline gives CDR1 SEHNR, CDR2 FQNEAQ (reference sequence). Sample treatment: 15 to 20 received Ad26.COV2.S at low or high dose, single or two shots; roughly 5 received placebo; per-sample allocation not given. At day 63 after the first vaccine or placebo injection, samples were drawn. The data were produced by immunoSEQ multiplex PCR, yet TCRdb's version contains in-frame clones alone and is incomplete. The sample consists of 350,000 to 550,000 clones, 85% to 90% of them appearing once.

The chain is built from TRBV7-9 and TRBJ2-5; TRBD1 agrees at 9 bases. Sequenced here: peripheral blood, sampled in a trial of Ad26.COV2.S vaccine versus placebo. The source is a person aged 18-65 years who received the Ad26.COV2.S COVID-19 vaccine or a placebo. The CDR3 DNA follows: TGTGCCAGCAGCCGATGGAGAGACAGGGGGGAGACCCAGTACTTC. The encoded protein is CASSRWRDRGETQYF.